The T cell receptor (beta chain) under discussion was sequenced for a study of cytomegalovirus exposure and HLA in healthy donors (dated by TCRdb to about 2017). The study in broad terms: In an earlier analysis of about 560 of the donors, approximately 300 Gb of sequence data and some 120 million unique TCR beta sequences from about 179 million T cells were reported. Of the approximately 370 genotyped donors, 81% were placed in the genetic ancestry cluster associated with self-reported Caucasian donors. The study aimed to test whether signatures of past pathogen exposure could be identified by cataloging public T cell receptors. The later analysis used no new phenotypic data to find candidate immune exposures, relying instead on TCR beta sequences and their occurrence across donors. To decide whether each TCR beta V gene segment behaved as functional or pseudogenic, an earlier analysis of 587 of the donors relied on high-throughput TCR beta sequencing. The number of typed donors differed by locus: roughly 629-640 for A, B, C, DRB1 and DQB1; roughly 510 for DQA1; some 590 for DPA1; and around 490 for DPB1. All discovery cohort repertoires had been generated using a single sequencing platform. Both class I and class II loci were covered by HLA typing, at four-digit resolution. An early release covering 500 to 750 HLA-typed donors comprised approximately 290 gigabases of sequencing data and tens of millions of unique TCR sequences. On average, around 240,000 unique TCR beta nucleotide sequences were sequenced per donor among a few hundred genotyped donors of the cohort, with 15% to 20% of those sequences being non-productive. Donor age, sex, ethnicity and CMV serostatus were compiled together with the repertoire data. The study used immunosequencing to profile the T cell repertoires of approximately 640 subjects and linked those repertoires to cytomegalovirus serostatus. A later analysis re-analyzed previously published TCR beta repertoires from several hundred donors and added high-resolution HLA genotyping to study TCR occurrence patterns. A later genetic analysis took genome-wide SNP genotypes for about 60% of the roughly 670 donors and used that subset as a discovery cohort. Along with the approximately 650-subject first cohort, a separate validation cohort of over a hundred different subjects was used. A handful of DR-DQ haplotypes were handled as single units for association and clustering because linkage in the cohort was strong. To predict cytomegalovirus infection status, the study combined high-throughput TCR immunosequencing, statistical association of individual TCRs with disease status, and machine learning.

The germline V end is reduced by 6 bases and the J end by 6 bases; junction bases left unmatched: 5. The CDR3 contains 14 residues, cysteine and phenylalanine counted. Kept here is only the CDR3 DNA, which spans 42 bases and is read in frame from base 1. The germline V gene provides CDR1 MDHEN and CDR2 SYDVKM. Findings and caveats that apply to the study as a whole: The classifier was reported to diagnose cytomegalovirus status with high specificity and sensitivity in both the original cohort and the validation cohort. A cluster of highly shared sequence variants was judged likely to represent a technical artifact of the sequencing pipeline. In a later analysis, HLA-associated TCR beta chains showed more clonal expansion and lower generation probabilities than non-associated chains that were equally common. Because the 87-base-pair reads could not distinguish some IMGT-functional V segments, including TRBV6-2 and TRBV6-3, those segments were excluded. In a later analysis, the rate of TCR association differed among HLA loci, with DRB1 alleles having the most associated TCRs and HLA-C alleles having the fewest. Because some donors lacked HLA typing at each locus, the association tests relied only on the typed subset. In a later analysis, several top co-occurrence clusters were reported to appear linked to parvovirus B19, influenza, CMV and Epstein-Barr virus. Most CMV-associated TCR beta chains appeared to be HLA-restricted in a later analysis, and the HLA associations seemed to be driven largely by CMV exposure. A further reported finding was that TCR beta sequences accurately predicted the HLA-A and HLA-B alleles for most subjects in the first cohort. An association between a missense DCLRE1C variant and V-gene and J-gene trimming of TCR beta chains was found in a later genetic analysis and replicated in an independent cohort. An earlier analysis of approximately 500 of the donors showed that most TCR beta V segments appeared in productive rearrangements either about 87% or about 30% of the time, which broadly matched IMGT annotations. Compared with the approximately 670-donor mean, donors in an Asian-associated ancestry cluster had fewer N-insertions in productive TCRs, according to a later genetic analysis. Roughly uniform sequencing depth across donors was assumed in presence/absence analyses, although this assumption may not hold. The only immune exposure information available for the cohort was CMV serostatus. The study gave a list of under 200 TCR beta chains associated with cytomegalovirus. Linkage disequilibrium might explain the correlated functional status among segregating V segments, but an unknown experimental factor could not be excluded. When HLA alleles, especially DR and DQ, strongly co-occurred, TCR associations were difficult to assign to individual alleles. At a false discovery rate of 0.05, a later analysis linked some 17,000 TCR beta sequences to specific HLA alleles. The cohort was sequenced for TCR beta chains only, and without alpha or paired-chain data the features that could be detected were limited. A few of the identified cytomegalovirus-associated TCR beta chains were confirmed in vitro to be specific for cytomegalovirus antigens. Because counts were too low, roughly 16 rarely observed V segments, including chromosome 9 orphons, were excluded from the earlier analysis of several hundred of the donors. While some public TCRs were present in many individuals, most TCR sequences turned up only very rarely across donors. It was suggested by the authors that the approach could potentially be generalized to other disease states and immunological phenotypes.

Libraries came from the immunoSEQ multiplex PCR assay. For the multiplex PCR, a mixture combining 60 forward primers for TCR Vbeta segments and 13 reverse primers for TCR Jbeta segments was used. The CDR3 region of rearranged TCR beta genes was amplified from genomic DNA with a multiplex PCR assay. On the Illumina HiSeq System, the amplified TCR beta libraries were sequenced as 87-base-pair reads. The source study handled its data this way. Across the roughly 600 repertoires, a later analysis counted approximately 83 million unique TCR beta chains, some 11 million of which were shared by at least two donors. Raw reads were error-corrected and collapsed into unique sequences with a nearest-neighbor algorithm that merged closely related sequences to remove PCR and sequencing errors. Alignment of CDR3 sequences to IMGT reference sequences was used to assign V, D and J gene segments. For a sequence to be retained, a match of at least six nucleotides was required to both a V gene segment and a J gene segment. A rearrangement was called productive if the CDR3 had no stop codons and remained in frame with V and J, and every other rearrangement was called non-productive. CDR3 was defined according to IMGT convention as the region running from the second conserved V-encoded cysteine to the conserved J-encoded phenylalanine. Sequences without an unambiguous match to a single V gene segment were excluded from the earlier analysis of over 500 of the donors. An earlier analysis of several hundred of the donors called V segments functional above 56.7% productive rearrangements and segregating when the between-donor standard deviation exceeded 5%. A statistical classification framework was built for diagnosing cytomegalovirus status from the catalog of TCR beta chain sequences. A later analysis assigned V and J genes by comparing TCR nucleotide sequences with IMGT/GENE-DB human TR gene sequences. A later analysis assigned CDR3 sequences and most-parsimonious VDJ recombination scenarios with the TCRdist pipeline. In a later analysis, every TCR beta chain was defined by the combination of its CDR3 amino acid sequence and its V-gene family, and reads without a unique V-gene family were dropped. A later analysis removed several hundred highly shared, low-generation-probability nucleotide sequences to deal with suspected cross-contamination and a sequencing artifact. A later analysis calculated a clonal expansion index for each public chain from normalized within-repertoire ranks of inferred template counts. Generation probabilities in a later analysis came from a VDJ recombination model fitted to out-of-frame rearrangements, and those results were checked against IGoR. A later analysis scored TCR-TCR, TCR-HLA and TCR-CMV co-occurrence with hypergeometric tests, applying a repertoire-size bias correction to TCR pairs. In a later analysis, false discovery rates were estimated by permuting HLA or CMV assignments 20 times. In a later analysis, co-occurring TCRs were grouped using DBSCAN, with TCRdist sequence similarity added in when clustering inside HLA-allele-positive subsets. For co-occurrence clustering, repertoires with fewer than 30,000 or more than 120,000 public chains were excluded, along with four to six repertoires with anomalous nucleotide sharing. TCRdb limited this immuneACCESS table to in-frame rearrangements with V and J called. A share of clones is missing; checked studies link under half to unresolved V genes, and the rest is unexplained. That table supplies the V and J calls and clone size; D and trimming were determined from the DNA. The sample records 150,000 to 200,000 clones, roughly 80% of which are singletons. Just under 5% of the sample is in the top ten clones.

This clone was observed a few times. The antigen this receptor binds is unknown. No quality values exist for individual bases; no much larger clone is one base distant. In total, fewer than 750 healthy bone marrow donors made up the cohort. At the time of sampling, all cohort members were nominally healthy, though unrecorded immune exposures were likely present. The donor tested CMV seronegative, placing the donor among the 300 to 450 seronegative members of the cohort. Each donor provided a peripheral blood sample, and peripheral blood mononuclear cells were used for TCR beta sequencing. The Qiagen DNeasy Blood Extraction Kit was used to extract genomic DNA from the blood cell samples.

The TCR originated in a male donor in good health and CMV-seronegative. The chain links TRBV28 with TRBJ1-6; 7 central nucleotides agree with TRBD1. Sequencing was done on a sample of PBMCs. At the DNA level, the sequence is TGTGCCAGCAGCCCAGGGACAGTTAATTCACCCCTCCACTTT. This translates into CASSPGTVNSPLHF.